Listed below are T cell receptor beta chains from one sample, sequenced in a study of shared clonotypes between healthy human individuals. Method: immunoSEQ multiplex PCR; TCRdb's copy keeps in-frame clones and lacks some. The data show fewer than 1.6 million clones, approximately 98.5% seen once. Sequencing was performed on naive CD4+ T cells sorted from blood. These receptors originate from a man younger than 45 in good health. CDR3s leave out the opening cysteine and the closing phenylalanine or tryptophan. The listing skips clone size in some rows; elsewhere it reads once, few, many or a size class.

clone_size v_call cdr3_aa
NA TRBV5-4 ASSTTSGYEQY
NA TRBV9 ASSPRTASSYEQY
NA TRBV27 ASSLISGYSYNEQF
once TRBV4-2 ASRSGRNLAGGDNEQF
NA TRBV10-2 ASSGRGIANEQF
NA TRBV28 ASSAQVQETQY
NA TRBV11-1 ASSLGGWANYEQY
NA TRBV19 ASSIGPGQGTEQY
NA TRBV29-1 SVAGTSINEQF
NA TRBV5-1 ASSLAKGQLITYEQY
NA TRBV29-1 SVDPPGIRETQY
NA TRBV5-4 ASSLGDLYNEQF
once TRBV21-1 ASSKNHISVTVGYEQY
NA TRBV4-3 ASSQVGGGSYEQY
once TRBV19 ASSTPTGYNTEAF
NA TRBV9 ASSVDTVYGYT
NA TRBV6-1 ASIDRRNTGELF
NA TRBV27 ASSLSKPSGTDTQY
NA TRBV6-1 ASSFGHYSNQPQH
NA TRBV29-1 SVGEQPQH
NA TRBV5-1 ASSLAFGRGETQY
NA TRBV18 ASSRRDTQETQY
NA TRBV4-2 ASSQASAGDNEQF
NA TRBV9 ASSVAIKREFSNQPQH
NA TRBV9 ASSGYREGDSWNTEAF
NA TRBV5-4 ASSLGGTGADTQY
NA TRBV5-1 ASSSSGTGLTYNEQF
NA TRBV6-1 ASSEQVPTSGANVLT
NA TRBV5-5 ASSLGGRGRDEQF
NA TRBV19 ATRGPRLSTDTQY
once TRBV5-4 ASTPTISGNTIY
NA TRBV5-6 ASSRGQVQETQY